This T cell receptor (beta chain) was identified in a study of regulatory T cells in long-lasting Graves disease. Study-level points and caveats: Researchers examined only peripheral blood and not thyroid tissue.

This clonotype was recorded many times. The target antigen is unknown. Stated time point: newly diagnosed GD, antithyroid drugs for less than 3 months. Researchers made the TCR library from RNA that was extracted from PBMCs. Combining iRepertoire HTBI primers with Arm-PCR of CDR3 regions, the authors built TCR beta libraries. TCRdb re-called the multiplex PCR reads through MiXCR, storing one row per CDR3 protein. Of roughly 320,000 distinct CDR3 sequences listed, roughly 17% are singletons. Trimming removed 1 base from V and 2 bases from J, with 15 bases in between. Germline CDR1 LGHDT, CDR2 YNNKEL (reference sequence). The CDR3 extends over 17 amino acids. These data were also filed under a second study, of T cells in Graves' hyperthyroidism and ophthalmopathy.

The chain is built from TRBV3-1 and TRBJ1-3, with a possible D match to TRBD1 (5 bases). The clonotype was recovered from a man aged 40-55 years with Graves disease. The starting material was peripheral blood mononuclear cells (PBMCs), obtained at new diagnosis, from a patient treated with antithyroid drugs. CDR3 nucleotide sequence: TGTGCCAGCAGCCAAGTGTATATCGGGGGTCCTGGAAACACCATATATTTT. This gives the protein CASSQVYIGGPGNTIYF.